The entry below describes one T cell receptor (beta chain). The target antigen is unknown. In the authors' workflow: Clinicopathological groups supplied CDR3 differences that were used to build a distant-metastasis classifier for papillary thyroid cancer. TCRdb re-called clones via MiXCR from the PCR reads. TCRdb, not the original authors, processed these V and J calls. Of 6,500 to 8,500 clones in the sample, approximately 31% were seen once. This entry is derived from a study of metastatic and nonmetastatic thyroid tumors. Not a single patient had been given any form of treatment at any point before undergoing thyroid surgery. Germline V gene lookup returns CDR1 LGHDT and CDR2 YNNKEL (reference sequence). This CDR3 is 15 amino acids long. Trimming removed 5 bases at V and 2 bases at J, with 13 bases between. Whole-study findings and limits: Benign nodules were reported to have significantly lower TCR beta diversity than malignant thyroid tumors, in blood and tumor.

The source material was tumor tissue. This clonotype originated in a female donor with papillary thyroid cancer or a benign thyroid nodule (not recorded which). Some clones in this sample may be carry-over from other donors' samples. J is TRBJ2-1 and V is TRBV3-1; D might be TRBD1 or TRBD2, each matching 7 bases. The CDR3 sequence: CASSVRGGAYNEQFF. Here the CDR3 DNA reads TGTGCCAGCAGCGTCAGGGGGGGTGCCTACAATGAGCAGTTCTTC.